The rows below give T cell receptor beta chains drawn from one sample of a study of blood T cell repertoires in COVID-19. Assay used: immunoSEQ multiplex PCR; TCRdb lists only in-frame clones, some missing. The data contain 200,000 to 250,000 clones, around 89% of them seen just once; the ten biggest clones take up roughly 2.7%. Sequencing was performed on PBMCs or T cells enriched from blood (not recorded which). These receptors all come from a woman younger than 45 who had recovered from COVID-19. The conserved cysteine and the conserved F or W are not part of the CDR3 here.

J gene | V gene | CDR3 protein
TRBJ1-4 | TRBV4-2 | ASSQGTGGEEKLF
TRBJ2-1 | TRBV27 | ASTSGAYNEQF
TRBJ2-7 | TRBV12-3/TRBV12-4 | ASRLAGGFEQY
TRBJ1-4 | TRBV19 | ASSIPGEKLF
TRBJ1-6 | TRBV6-5 | ASSYSARGNSPLH
TRBJ2-2 | TRBV7-9 | ASSPTSGGDTGELF
TRBJ1-3 | TRBV12-3/TRBV12-4 | ASKGVGNTIY
TRBJ2-1 | TRBV6-5 | ASSFPGTGSHEQF
TRBJ1-5 | TRBV7-2 | ASSTVNSNQPQH
TRBJ1-5 | TRBV5-4 | ASSSGQEGNQPQH
TRBJ2-1 | TRBV6-5 | ASSYRGLGNEQF
TRBJ2-1 | TRBV4-3 | ASSQSGQYYNEQF
TRBJ2-1 | TRBV5-4 | ASSFGSGGLNEQF
TRBJ2-3 | TRBV29-1 | SELSGTGRDTQY
TRBJ1-4 | TRBV2 | ASTGHPATNEKLF
TRBJ1-2 | TRBV5-4 | ASSFNQGSYGYT
TRBJ2-7 | TRBV19 | ASSNLQGPRTYEQY
TRBJ2-3 | TRBV28 | ASTGVPDTQY
TRBJ1-5 | TRBV16 | ASSQRTGTNQPQH
TRBJ1-1 | TRBV5-6 | ASSLRQGRTEAF
TRBJ1-2 | TRBV9 | ASSVAGNSYGYT
TRBJ1-2 | TRBV7-3 | ASSITGTGIGYT
TRBJ1-4 | TRBV19 | ASHPEGAANEKLF
TRBJ2-2 | TRBV2 | ASRGGLAGTNTGELF
TRBJ1-2 | TRBV27 | ASSFSRQTSGYT
TRBJ2-1 | TRBV3-1/TRBV3-2 | ASTPGTFNEQF
TRBJ2-3 | TRBV18 | ASSPYRDRDTDTQY
TRBJ1-5 | TRBV15 | ATRYRDQPQH
TRBJ2-1 | TRBV5-8 | ASSLLGGDEQF
TRBJ1-2 | TRBV4-2 | ASSQGGEGYT
TRBJ1-1 | TRBV7-2 | ASSLVRQNTEAF
TRBJ1-5 | TRBV5-5 | ASSWDSPQPQH
TRBJ2-1 | TRBV7-9 | ASREGGIEQF
TRBJ2-2 | TRBV7-2 | ATSQGPGLGRELF
TRBJ1-1 | TRBV15 | ATSSRSLEAF
TRBJ1-6 | TRBV7-6 | ASSLARANSPLH
TRBJ1-6 | TRBV7-9 | ASSLEGRGGSPLH
TRBJ1-4 | TRBV5-6 | ASSPRRFGRNEKLF
TRBJ2-5 | TRBV28 | ASSRQLRAETQY
TRBJ2-5 | TRBV2 | ASSESLGTGRKY
TRBJ2-7 | TRBV5-1 | ASSLGQPVITYEQY
TRBJ1-5 | TRBV19 | ASSPGQPNQPQH
TRBJ1-5 | TRBV6-2/TRBV6-3 | ASSLDRGGQPQH
TRBJ1-3 | TRBV19 | ASSTVPGNTIY
TRBJ1-6 | TRBV19 | ASSIDLWQGANSPLH
TRBJ2-7 | TRBV14 | ASSPTGGAHEQY
TRBJ2-5 | TRBV29-1 | SVGGGGRRETQY
TRBJ2-7 | TRBV27 | ATQGIGYEQY
TRBJ1-1 | TRBV6-2/TRBV6-3 | ASSYTLGSTEAF